Listed below are T cell receptor beta chains from one sample, sequenced in a study of CD8+CD57+ T cells in acquired aplastic anemia. Each CDR3 protein gets one entry after TCRdb re-called the reads with MiXCR. The profile shows around 430,000 distinct CDR3 sequences, less than 35% of them singletons. Sequencing input: sorted CD4+, CD8+, or CD8+CD57+ T cells (not recorded which) from PBMCs. All receptors come from a human donor with aplastic anemia. The CDR3 runs from the conserved cysteine through the conserved F or W. The D gene is left open where the match is weak. Expanded clones get a size class; other rows say once, few or many, or leave the size out.

j_call,d_call,v_call,clone_size,cdr3_nt,cdr3_aa
TRBJ2-5,NA,TRBV7-9,NA,TGTGCCAGCAGTTTACCCGCGTACCAAGAGACCCAGTACTTC,CASSLPAYQETQYF
TRBJ1-1,TRBD1,TRBV30,few,TGTGCCTGGAGTTCAGGGGGCGACACTGAAGCTTTCTTT,CAWSSGGDTEAFF
TRBJ1-5,NA,TRBV29-1,NA,TGCAGCGTTCGGGCGACGAGCAATCAGCCCCAGCATTTT,CSVRATSNQPQHF
TRBJ2-1,NA,TRBV3-1,NA,TGTGCCAGCAGCCAAGGTCCCATCTCCTACAATGAGCAGTTCTTC,CASSQGPISYNEQFF
TRBJ1-4,NA,TRBV29-1,NA,TGCAGCGTTGATTTAAATGAAAAACTGTCTTTT,CSVDLNEKLSF
TRBJ1-2,NA,TRBV10-3,NA,TGTGCCATCAGTGAACCCGACAGGTTTGGCTACACCTTC,CAISEPDRFGYTF
TRBJ2-3,TRBD2,TRBV20-1,NA,TGCAGTGCTCTGGACCGTCGGCGGGGGTTCACAGATACGCAGTATTTT,CSALDRRRGFTDTQYF
TRBJ1-1,NA,TRBV7-9,many,TGTGCCAGCAGCCCCCCAGGTTTGAACACTGAAGCTTTCTTT,CASSPPGLNTEAFF
TRBJ2-7,NA,TRBV7-2,few,TGTGCCAGCAGCTTAGGTGGGAGCAGGTCCTACGAGCAGTACTTC,CASSLGGSRSYEQYF
TRBJ1-5,TRBD1,TRBV6-1,few,TGTGCCAGCAGCCTTGACAGGGGGAGATTCAATCAGCCCCAGCATTTT,CASSLDRGRFNQPQHF
TRBJ1-3,TRBD1,TRBV20-1,NA,TGCAGTGCTAGGGGGACAGGGGTGTCGGGAAACACCATATATTTT,CSARGTGVSGNTIYF
TRBJ2-7,NA,TRBV5-4,NA,TGTGCCAGCAGCCCCCGGGCGAGTTCCTACGAGCAGTACTTC,CASSPRASSYEQYF
TRBJ1-2,TRBD1,TRBV29-1,few,TGCAGCCCTACAGGGGCAGGGTATGGCTACACCTTC,CSPTGAGYGYTF
TRBJ2-1,TRBD1,TRBV24-1,NA,TGTGCCACCAGTGAACCCGGACAGGGCTACAATGAGCAGTTCTTC,CATSEPGQGYNEQFF
TRBJ2-2,NA,TRBV12-3/TRBV12-4,NA,TGTGCCGGCAGTCTTTGGGGGAGGCAAACCGGGGAGCTGTTTTTT,CAGSLWGRQTGELFF
TRBJ1-6,TRBD1,TRBV6-9,few,TGTGCCAGCAGTTATTTATCCGGGACAGGGCATAATTCACCCCTCCACTTT,CASSYLSGTGHNSPLHF
TRBJ2-7,NA,TRBV30,many,TGTGCCTTCAACGCGGGGACCTACGAGCAGTACTTC,CAFNAGTYEQYF
TRBJ1-5,NA,TRBV20-1,NA,TGCAGTGCTAACTCCGGTTCAGGGCCCCAGCATTTT,CSANSGSGPQHF
TRBJ2-7,NA,TRBV14,many,TGTGCCAGCAGCCAACATACTCTCGAGCAGTACTTC,CASSQHTLEQYF
TRBJ1-2,TRBD1,TRBV2,once,TGTGCCAGCAGGATGACAGGGGGCCCGAATGGCTACACCTTC,CASRMTGGPNGYTF
TRBJ2-7,NA,TRBV19,many,TGTGCCAGTAGCCAAACGGGATTGCGGGACGTCGAGGAGCAGTACTTC,CASSQTGLRDVEEQYF
TRBJ1-6,NA,TRBV30,NA,TGTGCCTGGAGCGGCAGGGGCAGGGGAGTTTCACCCCTCCACTTT,CAWSGRGRGVSPLHF
TRBJ1-1,TRBD1,TRBV9,NA,TGTGCCAGCGCCCCCGACAGGGCAAACACTGAAGCTTTCTTT,CASAPDRANTEAFF
TRBJ2-7,TRBD1,TRBV11-1,few,TGTGCCAGCAGCTTGGGCGCGGGACAGGGGAACTACGAGCAGTACTTC,CASSLGAGQGNYEQYF
TRBJ1-1,NA,TRBV6-1,NA,TGTGCCAGCAGTAAACAAGTAAGCGGGAACACTGAAGCTTTCTTT,CASSKQVSGNTEAFF